This TCR beta chain originates from a study of T cell responses to AZD1222 COVID-19 vaccine. Whole-study results and caveats: CD4 TCRs covered the whole spike, strongest at regions 160-218 and 743-854. At study baseline, merely several AZD1222 recipients were seropositive. Spike-specific TCR breadth rose after two AZD1222 doses, and depth rose as well. Repertoires were obtained solely post-peak T cell response.

Remarks on this clone: Its matching antigen is unknown.

Measured with immunoSEQ multiplex PCR; TCRdb has only the in-frame clones, and not every one. The sample holds 96,000 or so clones, 80% to 90% seen once. The CDR3 runs 14 residues. V was trimmed by 1 base and J by 3 bases, leaving 11 bases between them. Germline V CDR1 and CDR2: SGHKS, YYEKEE (reference sequence). The V gene is TRBV5-5, the J gene TRBJ2-7; tentatively, D is TRBD2 (6 bases). The clonotype was recovered from an adult in good health. Sample: peripheral blood, taken on day 0 of AZD1222 vaccination. The CDR3: CASSLRLASYEQYF. CDR3 sequence (DNA): TGTGCCAGCAGCTTGCGCCTAGCGAGCTACGAGCAGTACTTC.